One sample yielded the 13 T cell receptor beta chains listed below, sequenced in a study of CD8+CD57+ T cells in acquired aplastic anemia. The study profiled TCR beta VDJ and CDR3 using genomic DNA as template. TCRdb processed the reads anew with MiXCR; each CDR3 protein has one entry. The sample yields 89,000 or so distinct CDR3 sequences, about 67% seen once. Selection for sequencing was limited to patients who had shown CD8+CD57+ cell expansion by flow cytometry. Sequences were obtained from sorted CD4+, CD8+, or CD8+CD57+ T cells (not recorded which) from PBMCs. These receptor sequences come from a human donor with aplastic anemia.

The chain carries TRBV6-1 and TRBJ1-6, with 9 bases that match TRBD1. The junction had 11 bases not matched to a gene; V was cut back by 6 bases and J by 8 bases. CDR1 is MNHNS, CDR2 SASEGT, per germline. The CDR3 has 16 residues. CDR3 protein: CASSHRDRVGYSPLHF. Here the CDR3 DNA reads TGTGCCAGCAGCCACCGGGACAGGGTGGGGTATTCACCCCTCCACTTT.

The V gene is TRBV24-1, the J gene TRBJ2-1; 10 positions agree with TRBD1. V shed 7 bases and J 4 bases; nucleotides not matched to a gene: 3. There are 14 residues in the CDR3. The V gene's germline CDR1 is KGHDR and CDR2 SFDVKD. CDR3 protein: CATRGTGAYNEQFF. In nucleotides, the CDR3 is TGTGCCACCAGGGGGACAGGGGCTTACAATGAGCAGTTCTTC.

Points on this clonotype: One end of the junction fails to match germline, which may point to a read error. DNA for the CDR3: TGTGCCTGGGCCCCGACAGGGGAGGGAGCAAGTAACACTGAAGCTTTCTTT. It yields the protein CAWAPTGEGASNTEAFF. The gene calls are TRBV29-1 and TRBJ1-1; 8 bases agree with TRBD1. Germline V gives CDR1 SQVTM, CDR2 ANQGSEA. The CDR3 is made up of 17 amino acids.

The V and J genes are TRBV20-1 and TRBJ2-7; 8 nucleotides line up with TRBD1. Germline lookup yields CDR1 DFQATT and CDR2 SNEGSKA (reference sequence). This CDR3 is built from 13 residues. V lost 8 bases, J lost 7 bases, and 13 bases stayed unmatched. CDR3: CSSDRGYGGEQYF. For the CDR3, the DNA is TGCAGTTCAGACAGGGGCTATGGCGGGGAGCAGTACTTC.

Concerning this clonotype itself: The junction does not match germline at one end; this may be a read error. The CDR3 reads CASSLEVGMYGCTF. CDR3 coding DNA: TGTGCCAGCAGCTTAGAAGTGGGGATGTACGGCTGCACCTTC. The gene calls are TRBV7-2 and TRBJ1-2; D not certain. This CDR3 comprises 14 residues. Germline-derived CDR1 and CDR2 are SGHTA and FQGNSA.

About this clonotype: One junction end does not reproduce the germline sequence, and a read error may be involved. The chain recombines TRBV5-4 with TRBJ1-1; no clear D gene. Germline lookup yields CDR1 SGHNT and CDR2 YYREEE (reference sequence). The CDR3 covers 15 residues. The CDR3 bases are TGTGCCAGCAGCTTGGCTCGGTTGTCCGACACTGAGGCTTTCTTT. It specifies CASSLARLSDTEAFF.

The rearrangement links TRBV20-1 to TRBJ2-5; 8 bases line up with TRBD2. Looked up from germline, CDR1 is DFQATT and CDR2 is SNEGSKA (reference sequence). The trim removed 6 bases at V and 5 bases at J, leaving 11 bases unmatched. The CDR3 loop spans 14 amino acids. The CDR3 sequence is CSALQRGGLETQYF. The CDR3 nucleotides are TGCAGTGCCTTACAACGGGGGGGTCTGGAGACCCAGTACTTC.

V and J are TRBV20-1 and TRBJ1-1; D ambiguous. Germline V gene data show CDR1 as DFQATT and CDR2 as SNEGSKA (reference sequence). This CDR3 has 14 amino acids. V lost 7 bases, J lost 2 bases, and 17 bases lay in between. CDR3 loop: CSVTSSGINTEAFF. In nucleotides, the CDR3 is TGCAGTGTTACCTCATCGGGGATTAACACTGAAGCTTTCTTT.

The chain uses TRBV29-1 and TRBJ1-2, with 9 bases lining up with TRBD1. The CDR3 is 12 residues long. Germline CDR1 is SQVTM and CDR2 is ANQGSEA. Trimming removed 4 bases from V and 5 bases from J; junction bases left unmatched: 2. This CDR3 is CSVGGQGYGYTF. The CDR3 DNA is TGCAGCGTTGGTGGACAGGGGTATGGCTACACCTTC.

V is TRBV20-1 and J is TRBJ1-5, with D tentatively TRBD1 (5 bases). This CDR3 is 15 amino acids long. Between the trimmed V and J ends, which lost 3 bases and 3 bases, there was a span of 15 bases. Germline loops: CDR1 DFQATT, CDR2 SNEGSKA (reference sequence). Here the CDR3 DNA reads TGCAGTGCTAGCCTCCGGGACCCGATCAATCAGCCCCAGCATTTT. Amino acids: CSASLRDPINQPQHF.

This chain connects TRBV19 to TRBJ1-5; D possibly corresponds to TRBD1 (5 bases). The CDR3 spans 15 residues. Germline CDR1 reads LNHDA; CDR2 reads SQIVND (reference sequence). V lost 1 base to trimming and J lost 0 bases, with 7 bases between them. The CDR3 reads CASSIGQNSNQPQHF. In DNA form, the CDR3 reads TGTGCCAGTAGTATAGGACAGAATAGCAATCAGCCCCAGCATTTT.

CDR3 DNA sequence: TGTGCCAGCAGAGCGGGAGTCAGGTATGTGGACACCATATATTTT. It is translated as CASRAGVRYVDTIYF. The chain employs TRBV5-6 and TRBJ1-3; D remains ambiguous. Trimming took off 5 bases at V and 8 bases at J, with 20 bases between the two ends. The V gene's germline CDR1 is SGHDT and CDR2 YYEEEE. The CDR3 has 15 amino acids. Full variable domain (rest looked up from reference TRBV5-6 and TRBJ1-3): DAGVTQSPTHLIKTRGQQVTLRCSPKSGHDTVSWYQQALGQGPQFIFQYYEEEERQRGNFPDRFSGHQFPNYSSELNVNALLLGDSALYLCASRAGVRYVDTIYFGEGSWLTVV.

The chain links TRBV20-1 to TRBJ2-3; unclear D gene. The CDR3 covers 13 residues. The V and J ends lost 7 bases and 1 base respectively, with 12 bases between them. Per the germline V gene, CDR1 is DFQATT and CDR2 is SNEGSKA (reference sequence). The CDR3 reads CSEVSFGTDTQYF. The CDR3 nucleotides are TGCAGTGAAGTCTCGTTTGGCACAGATACGCAGTATTTT.